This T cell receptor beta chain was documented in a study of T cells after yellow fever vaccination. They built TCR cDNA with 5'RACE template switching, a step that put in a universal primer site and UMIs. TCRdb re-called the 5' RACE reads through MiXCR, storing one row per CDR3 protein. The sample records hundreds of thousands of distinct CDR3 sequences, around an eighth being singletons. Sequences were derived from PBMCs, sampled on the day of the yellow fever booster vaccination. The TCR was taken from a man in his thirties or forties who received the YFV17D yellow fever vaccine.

The CDR3 spells CASSRDLVTGELFF. CDR3 in DNA: TGTGCCAGCAGCCGGGACTTAGTAACCGGGGAGCTGTTTTTT. The chain is built from TRBV11-2 and TRBJ2-2; D is perhaps TRBD2 (6 bases). The CDR3 is 14 amino acids. Germline CDR1 and CDR2: SGHAT and FQNNGV. V shed 5 bases and J shed 5 bases, with 12 bases lying between them.